This TCR beta chain originates from a study of blood T cell repertoires in COVID-19. Data came from immunoSEQ multiplex PCR; TCRdb stores just in-frame clones and leaves some out. The sample includes 120,000 to 150,000 clones, 80% to 90% of them seen just once. Germline CDR1 is MNHEY and CDR2 is SMNVEV (reference sequence). The V end lost 10 bases, the J end lost 2 bases, and 18 bases lay between the germline ends. The CDR3 contains 14 residues. The receptor was derived from a man between 18 and 29 years old with COVID-19, enrolled during active disease. The chain is built from TRBV27 and TRBJ2-7, with D possibly TRBD1 on 5 matching bases. The sequenced sample consisted of peripheral blood. The chain's CDR3 is CATIKAGSPYEQYF. The CDR3, as DNA: TGTGCCACCATAAAGGCAGGGTCCCCCTACGAGCAGTACTTC.